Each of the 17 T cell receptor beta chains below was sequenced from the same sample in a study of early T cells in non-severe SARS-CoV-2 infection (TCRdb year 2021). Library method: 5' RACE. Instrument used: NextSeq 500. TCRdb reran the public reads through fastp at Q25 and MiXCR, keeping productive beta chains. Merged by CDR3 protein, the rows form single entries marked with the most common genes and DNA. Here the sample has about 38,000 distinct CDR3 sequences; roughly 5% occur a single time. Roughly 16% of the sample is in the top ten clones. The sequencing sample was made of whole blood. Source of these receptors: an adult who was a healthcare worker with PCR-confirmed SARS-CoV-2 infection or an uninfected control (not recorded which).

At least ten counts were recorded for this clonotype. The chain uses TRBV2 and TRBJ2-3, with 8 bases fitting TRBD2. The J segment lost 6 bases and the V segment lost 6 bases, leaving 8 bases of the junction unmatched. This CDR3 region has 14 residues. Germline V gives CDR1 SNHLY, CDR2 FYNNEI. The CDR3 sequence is CASRAGAGADTQYF. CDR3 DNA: TGTGCCAGCAGAGCAGGAGCGGGGGCGGATACGCAGTATTTT.

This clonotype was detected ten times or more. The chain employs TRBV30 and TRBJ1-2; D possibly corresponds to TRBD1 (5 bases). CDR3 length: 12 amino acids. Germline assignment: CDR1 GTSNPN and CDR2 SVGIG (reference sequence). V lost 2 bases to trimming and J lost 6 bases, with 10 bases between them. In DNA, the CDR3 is TGTGCCTGGAGTACAGGACCCGATGGCTACACCTTC. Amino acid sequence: CAWSTGPDGYTF.

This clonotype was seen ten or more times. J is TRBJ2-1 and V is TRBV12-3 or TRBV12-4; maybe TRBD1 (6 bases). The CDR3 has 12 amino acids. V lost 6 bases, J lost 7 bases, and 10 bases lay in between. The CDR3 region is CASSPTGNEQFF. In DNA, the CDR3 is TGTGCCAGCAGCCCTACAGGGAATGAGCAGTTCTTC.

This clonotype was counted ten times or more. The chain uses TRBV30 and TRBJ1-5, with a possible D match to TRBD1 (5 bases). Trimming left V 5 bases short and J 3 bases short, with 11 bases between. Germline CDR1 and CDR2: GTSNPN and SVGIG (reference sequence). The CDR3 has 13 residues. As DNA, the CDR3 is TGTGCCTGGGGGGAGGGGTACAATCAGCCCCAGCATTTT. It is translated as CAWGEGYNQPQHF.

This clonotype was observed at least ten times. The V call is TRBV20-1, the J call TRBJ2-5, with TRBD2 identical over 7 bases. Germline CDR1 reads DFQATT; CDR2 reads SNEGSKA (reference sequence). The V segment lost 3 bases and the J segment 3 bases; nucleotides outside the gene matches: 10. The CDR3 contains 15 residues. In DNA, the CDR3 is TGCAGTGCTAGCTCCCAGACTAGCACAAAAGAGACCCAGTACTTC. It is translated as CSASSQTSTKETQYF.

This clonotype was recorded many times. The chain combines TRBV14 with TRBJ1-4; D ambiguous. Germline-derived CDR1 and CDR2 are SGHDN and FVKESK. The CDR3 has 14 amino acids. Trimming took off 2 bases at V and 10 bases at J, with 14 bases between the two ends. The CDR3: CASSQSPVSGKLFF. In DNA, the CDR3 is TGTGCCAGCAGCCAATCGCCGGTTTCAGGAAAACTGTTTTTT.

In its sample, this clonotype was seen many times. This chain's CDR3 is CASHQGRTNTEAFF. The DNA of the CDR3 is TGTGCCAGCCATCAGGGTAGGACGAACACTGAAGCTTTCTTT. The genes are TRBV6-1 and TRBJ1-1; D is possibly TRBD1 (5 bases). The CDR3 is 14 residues long. Trimming shortened V by 8 bases and J by 1 base, and 14 bases separated the two germline ends. Germline CDR1 reads MNHNS; CDR2 reads SASEGT.

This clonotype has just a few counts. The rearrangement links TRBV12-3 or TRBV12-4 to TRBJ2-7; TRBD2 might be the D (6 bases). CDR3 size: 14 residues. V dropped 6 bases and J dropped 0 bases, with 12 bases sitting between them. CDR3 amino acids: CASSLGGHSYEQYF. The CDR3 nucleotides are TGTGCCAGCAGCCTCGGGGGTCACTCCTACGAGCAGTACTTC.

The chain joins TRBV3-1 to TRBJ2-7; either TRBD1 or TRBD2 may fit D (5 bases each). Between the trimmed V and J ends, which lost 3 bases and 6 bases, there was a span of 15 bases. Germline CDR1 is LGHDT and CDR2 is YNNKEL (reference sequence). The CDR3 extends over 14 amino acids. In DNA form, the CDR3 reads TGTGCCAGCAGCCAGGGTCCGGGACGCGGCGAGCAGTACTTC. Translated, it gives CASSQGPGRGEQYF.

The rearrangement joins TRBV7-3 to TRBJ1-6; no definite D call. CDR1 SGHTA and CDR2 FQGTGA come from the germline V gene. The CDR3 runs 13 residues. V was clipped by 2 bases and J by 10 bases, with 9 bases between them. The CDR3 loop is CASSLDWGSPLHF. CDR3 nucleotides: TGTGCCAGCAGCTTAGATTGGGGATCACCCCTCCACTTT.

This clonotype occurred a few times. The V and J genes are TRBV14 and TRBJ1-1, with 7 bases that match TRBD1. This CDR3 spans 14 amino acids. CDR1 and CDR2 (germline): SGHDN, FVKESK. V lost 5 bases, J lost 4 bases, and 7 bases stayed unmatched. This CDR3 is CASSYARGGTEAFF. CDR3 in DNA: TGTGCCAGCAGCTATGCCAGGGGGGGCACTGAAGCTTTCTTT. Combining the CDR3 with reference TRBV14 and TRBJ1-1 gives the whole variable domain EAGVTQFPSHSVIEKGQTVTLRCDPISGHDNLYWYRRVMGKEIKFLLHFVKESKQDESGMPNNRFLAERTGGTYSTLKVQPAELEDSGVYFCASSYARGGTEAFFGQGTRLTVV.

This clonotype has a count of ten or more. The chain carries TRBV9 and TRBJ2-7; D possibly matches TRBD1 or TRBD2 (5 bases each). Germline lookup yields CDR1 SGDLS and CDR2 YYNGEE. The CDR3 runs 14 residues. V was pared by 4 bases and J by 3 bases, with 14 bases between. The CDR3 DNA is TGTGCCAGCAGCCCCCGGGACGGTTTCTACGAGCAGTACTTC. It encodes CASSPRDGFYEQYF.

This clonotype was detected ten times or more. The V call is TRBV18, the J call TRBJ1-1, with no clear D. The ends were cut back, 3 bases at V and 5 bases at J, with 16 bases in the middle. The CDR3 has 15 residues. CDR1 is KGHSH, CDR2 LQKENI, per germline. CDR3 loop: CASSPRRSGETEAFF. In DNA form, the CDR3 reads TGTGCCAGCTCACCGCGTCGGAGCGGTGAGACTGAAGCTTTCTTT.

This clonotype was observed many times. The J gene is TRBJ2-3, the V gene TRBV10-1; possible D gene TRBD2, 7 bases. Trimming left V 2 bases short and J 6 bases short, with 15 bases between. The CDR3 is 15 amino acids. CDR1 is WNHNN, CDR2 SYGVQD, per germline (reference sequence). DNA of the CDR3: TGCGCCAGCAGTGAGGGTACGGGGGGCAAGGATACGCAGTATTTT. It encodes CASSEGTGGKDTQYF.

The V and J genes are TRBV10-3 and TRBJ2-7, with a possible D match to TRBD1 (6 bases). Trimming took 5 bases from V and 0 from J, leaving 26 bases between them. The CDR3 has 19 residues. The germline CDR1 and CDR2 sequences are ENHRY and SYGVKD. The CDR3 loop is CAISPSTGSPESVSYEQYF. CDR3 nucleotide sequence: TGTGCCATCAGTCCCTCGACAGGTTCTCCTGAGTCGGTCTCCTACGAGCAGTACTTC.

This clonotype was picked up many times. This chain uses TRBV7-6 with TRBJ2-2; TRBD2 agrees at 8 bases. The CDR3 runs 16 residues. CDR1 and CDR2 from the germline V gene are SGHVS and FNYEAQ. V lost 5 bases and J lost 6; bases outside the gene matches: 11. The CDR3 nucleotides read TGTGCCAGCAGCGCAATGACTAGCGAAGTTTCCGGGGAGCTGTTTTTT. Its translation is CASSAMTSEVSGELFF.

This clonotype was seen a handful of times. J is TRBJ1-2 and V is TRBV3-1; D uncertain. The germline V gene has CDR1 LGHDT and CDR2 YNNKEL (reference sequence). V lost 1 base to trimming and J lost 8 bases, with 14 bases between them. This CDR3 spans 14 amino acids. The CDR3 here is CASSQASRPGGYTF. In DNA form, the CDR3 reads TGTGCCAGCAGCCAAGCTTCGAGGCCAGGCGGCTACACCTTC.